This TCR beta chain is from a study of blood T cell repertoires in COVID-19. At the level of the study: Collection of acute and convalescent COVID-19 samples took place in the United States, Italy and Spain. T cells, B-cell-depleted T cells, or PBMCs provided the cDNA or gDNA that served as material.

How the authors handled the data: Quantification of nucleated cells was approximated via reference gene primer amplification. TCRdb's copy holds only in-frame clones and misses some; the assay was immunoSEQ multiplex PCR. V, J and clone size were drawn from that table, and D and trimming were deduced from the DNA. The sample records 150,000 to 200,000 clones, more than 75% being singletons. CDR1 and CDR2 from the germline V gene are GTSNPN and SVGIG (reference sequence). CDR3 length: 12 amino acids. Trimming took 2 bases from V and 3 from J, leaving 7 bases between them. The specimen sequenced was peripheral blood. The source is a woman between 65 and 79 years old with acute or convalescent COVID-19. The genes are TRBV30 and TRBJ1-1, with D maybe TRBD1 (5 bases). The CDR3 loop is CAWSIGDTEAFF. CDR3 nucleotides: TGTGCCTGGAGTATAGGGGACACTGAAGCTTTCTTT.